These 26 T cell receptor beta chains were all obtained from the same sample, sequenced in a study of T cell clonotyping in hematopoietic cell transplantation. Clones were read by immunoSEQ multiplex PCR, and TCRdb kept only the in-frame ones, dropping some. Of about 36,000 clones in the sample, roughly 88% are singletons; the top ten hold around 1.8%. Sequences were obtained from peripheral blood mononuclear cells. All receptors derive from a woman aged 35 to 49 in good health. Some clones in this sample may be carry-over from other donors' samples.

The rearrangement uses TRBV2 and TRBJ2-5; no definite D call. This CDR3 comprises 12 residues. V was clipped by 10 bases and J by 0 bases, with 9 bases between them. Germline loops: CDR1 SNHLY, CDR2 FYNNEI. The CDR3 protein is CATRRDQETQYF. CDR3 nucleotides: TGTGCCACCCGCAGAGACCAAGAGACCCAGTACTTC.

The chain links TRBV7-6 to TRBJ1-3; no clear D gene. CDR3 size: 18 residues. V lost 5 bases, J lost 0 bases, and 20 bases lay in between. CDR1 and CDR2 from the germline V gene are SGHVS and FNYEAQ. CDR3 sequence reads: CASSPTRPDSYSGNTIYF. The CDR3 region has the DNA TGTGCCAGCAGCCCCACAAGGCCCGACTCCTACTCTGGAAACACCATATATTTT.

This clone showed up just a few times. The V gene is TRBV7-2, the J gene TRBJ1-2, with D hard to call. The V gene's germline CDR1 is SGHTA and CDR2 FQGNSA. The CDR3 runs to 13 residues. Trimming stripped 4 bases from V and 2 bases from J, with 8 bases between. This CDR3 reads CASSWRENYGYTF. CDR3 DNA: TGTGCCAGCAGCTGGAGGGAAAACTATGGCTACACCTTC.

V usage is TRBV25-1 and J usage is TRBJ2-1; 7 bases agree with TRBD2. This CDR3 has 13 amino acids. The germline CDR1 and CDR2 sequences are MGHDK and SYGVNS. V lost 6 bases, J lost 6 bases, and 5 bases stayed unmatched. The DNA for the CDR3 is TGTGCCAGCAGGTACGCTAGCGGCAATGAGCAGTTCTTC. Translating it yields CASRYASGNEQFF.

This rearrangement joins TRBV7-6 to TRBJ2-5, with TRBD1 identical over 7 bases. The CDR3 totals 14 residues. Germline V gives CDR1 SGHVS, CDR2 FNYEAQ. V lost 5 bases and J lost 9; bases outside the gene matches: 12. The CDR3 coding sequence is TGTGCCAGCAGCGCGCCTACAGGGGCCGAGGCCCAGTACTTC. Amino acid sequence: CASSAPTGAEAQYF.

The chain couples TRBV11-3 to TRBJ2-2; no clear D. The CDR3 has 12 amino acids. Germline CDR1 reads SGHNT; CDR2 reads YENEEA. Trimming removed 5 bases from V and 6 bases from J, with 7 bases in between. CDR3 DNA sequence: TGTGCCAGCAGCAGAAGCCCCGGGGAGCTGTTTTTT. Translating it yields CASSRSPGELFF. Drawing the rest from reference TRBV11-3 and TRBJ2-2, the complete variable domain is EAGVVQSPRYKIIEKKQPVAFWCNPISGHNTLYWYLQNLGQGPELLIRYENEEAVDDSQLPKDRFSAERLKGVDSTLKIQPAELGDSAVYLCASSRSPGELFFGEGSRLTVL.

This clone showed up just once. The chain employs TRBV19 and TRBJ1-2; D remains unclear. V was clipped by 0 bases and J by 5 bases, with 7 bases between them. The CDR3 is 13 amino acids. Germline V gene sequence: CDR1 LNHDA, CDR2 SQIVND (reference sequence). This chain's CDR3 is CASSIDTEYGYTF. CDR3 DNA: TGTGCCAGTAGTATAGATACAGAATATGGCTACACCTTC.

The CDR3 loop is CAWNGPREGNFEAFF. CDR3 DNA: TGTGCCTGGAATGGGCCTCGCGAAGGGAACTTTGAAGCTTTCTTT. The chain couples TRBV30 to TRBJ1-1; D remains unclear. The V end lost 4 bases, the J end lost 7 bases, and 22 bases lay between the germline ends. This CDR3 contains 15 residues. From germline, CDR1 is GTSNPN and CDR2 SVGIG (reference sequence).

The CDR3 loop is CATSRDPNRGHNEQFF. DNA of the CDR3: TGTGCCACCAGCAGAGATCCGAACAGGGGGCACAATGAGCAGTTCTTC. This rearrangement joins TRBV15 to TRBJ2-1, with TRBD1 matching over 9 bases. Germline CDR1 is LNHNV and CDR2 is YYDKDF (reference sequence). The CDR3 has 16 amino acids. V gave up 0 bases and J gave up 5 bases; unmatched junction bases: 5.

The chain links TRBV28 to TRBJ2-5; D gene ambiguous. CDR1 is MDHEN and CDR2 is SYDVKM in the germline V gene. The V gene lost 5 bases and the J gene lost 5 bases, with 18 bases spanning the gap. CDR3 size: 15 residues. The CDR3 sequence: CASSAGWALAETQYF. The CDR3 region has the DNA TGTGCCAGCAGTGCCGGTTGGGCCCTGGCGGAGACCCAGTACTTC.

This clone has a single count. The chain joins TRBV4-2 to TRBJ1-1; 8 nucleotides line up with TRBD1. V was pared by 1 base and J by 4 bases, with 2 bases of the junction left unmatched. The CDR3 has 14 amino acids. Germline CDR1 is LGHNA and CDR2 is YNFKEQ. CDR3 in amino acids: CASSQGDRGTEAFF. DNA for the CDR3: TGTGCCAGCAGCCAAGGAGACAGGGGCACTGAAGCTTTCTTT.

The chain combines TRBV14 with TRBJ2-3; D gene unclear. V was clipped by 3 bases and J by 3 bases, with 7 bases between them. CDR1 and CDR2 from the germline V gene are SGHDN and FVKESK. The CDR3 contains 13 residues. In DNA form, the CDR3 reads TGTGCCAGCAGCCAGATGCTGACAGATACGCAGTATTTT. Translation: CASSQMLTDTQYF.

In this sample, this clone turned up once. The rearrangement uses TRBV28 and TRBJ1-2, with D possibly being TRBD1 (6 bases). The CDR3 length is 13 residues. V was clipped by 4 bases and J by 6 bases, with 12 bases between them. CDR1 and CDR2 from the germline V gene are MDHEN and SYDVKM. The CDR3 DNA is TGTGCCAGCAGTTACCAGGGGCTTGATGGCTACACCTTC. Amino acids: CASSYQGLDGYTF.

The V gene is TRBV6-5, the J gene TRBJ2-3, with unresolved D. This CDR3 is 13 amino acids long. Germline values: CDR1 MNHEY, CDR2 SVGAGI. V was shortened by 10 bases and J by 0 bases, with 11 bases between the two germline ends. The DNA for the CDR3 is TGTGCCACCATGGTGTGGAGCACAGATACGCAGTATTTT. The encoded protein is CATMVWSTDTQYF.

This sequence joins TRBV28 and TRBJ1-1, with 8 positions matching TRBD1. Germline CDR1 is MDHEN and CDR2 is SYDVKM. Trimming cost V 6 bases and J 5 bases; bases outside gene matches: 8. The CDR3 is 14 amino acids. The CDR3 DNA follows: TGTGCCAGCAGACCGCCAGGGGGCTGGACTGAAGCTTTCTTT. Its translation is CASRPPGGWTEAFF.

The V and J genes are TRBV7-8 and TRBJ2-3, with D unclear. The CDR3 loop spans 15 amino acids. The germline V gene encodes CDR1 SGHVS and CDR2 FQNEAQ. V was shortened by 3 bases and J by 0 bases, with 10 bases between the two germline ends. CDR3: CASSFGPFSTDTQYF. CDR3 DNA: TGTGCCAGCAGCTTTGGTCCCTTTAGCACAGATACGCAGTATTTT.

This chain connects TRBV19 to TRBJ2-3, with D maybe TRBD2 (8 bases). The CDR3 loop spans 16 amino acids. V shed 7 bases and J shed 0 bases, with 17 bases lying between them. Germline V lookup: CDR1 LNHDA, CDR2 SQIVND (reference sequence). CDR3: CASTKGASGSTDTQYF. DNA for the CDR3: TGTGCCAGTACCAAGGGGGCTAGCGGGAGCACAGATACGCAGTATTTT. The variable domain in full, completed from reference TRBV19 and TRBJ2-3, reads DGGITQSPKYLFRKEGQNVTLSCEQNLNHDAMYWYRQDPGQGLRLIYYSQIVNDFQKGDIAEGYSVSREKKESFPLTVTSAQKNPTAFYLCASTKGASGSTDTQYFGPGTRLTVL.

The chain links TRBV29-1 to TRBJ1-1; D call uncertain. The V and J ends lost 4 bases and 7 bases respectively, with 16 bases between them. CDR1 is SQVTM, CDR2 ANQGSEA, per germline. CDR3 length: 13 residues. The CDR3 sequence is CSVVVRSGSEAFF. The CDR3 nucleotides are TGCAGCGTTGTCGTGAGATCTGGGAGTGAAGCTTTCTTT.

This clone was observed a single time. The CDR3 region is CASSSGTGNGYTF. The CDR3 coding sequence is TGTGCCAGCAGTTCAGGGACAGGGAATGGCTACACCTTC. The V gene is TRBV28, the J gene TRBJ1-2; TRBD1 matches 9 bases. The J segment lost 6 bases and the V segment lost 4 bases, leaving 3 bases of the junction unmatched. The CDR3 has 13 residues. CDR1 MDHEN and CDR2 SYDVKM come from the germline V gene.

V is TRBV7-8 and J is TRBJ2-7, with D perhaps TRBD1 (6 bases). Germline CDR1 is SGHVS and CDR2 is FQNEAQ. Trimming left V 4 bases short and J 5 bases short, with 18 bases between. The CDR3 extends over 15 amino acids. CDR3 region: CASSSRTVRSNEQYF. DNA for the CDR3: TGTGCCAGCAGCTCCAGGACAGTCCGTTCCAACGAGCAGTACTTC.

The genes are TRBV25-1 and TRBJ2-1; maybe TRBD2 (5 bases). This CDR3 contains 14 residues. V lost 4 bases and J lost 5, with 12 bases in between. Germline loops: CDR1 MGHDK, CDR2 SYGVNS. CDR3 region: CASSVASSNNEQFF. CDR3 in DNA: TGTGCCAGCAGTGTGGCTAGCAGCAACAATGAGCAGTTCTTC.

The chain has TRBV6-5 and TRBJ2-2, with D possibly being TRBD2 (6 bases). V was cut by 5 bases and J by 1 base, with 8 bases left in between. CDR1 MNHEY and CDR2 SVGAGI come from the germline V gene. The CDR3 loop spans 14 amino acids. DNA of the CDR3: TGTGCCAGCAGTCGGGGGAGGAACACCGGGGAGCTGTTTTTT. Translating gives CASSRGRNTGELFF.

The chain joins TRBV7-2 to TRBJ1-1; D ambiguous. Trimming took off 4 bases at V and 8 bases at J, with 11 bases between the two ends. Germline V lookup: CDR1 SGHTA, CDR2 FQGNSA. The CDR3 consists of 12 residues. The CDR3 is CASSSGPREAFF. The CDR3 DNA is TGTGCCAGCAGCTCCGGACCTCGGGAAGCTTTCTTT.

The chain is built from TRBV28 and TRBJ2-5, with TRBD1 matching over 7 bases. V was pared by 6 bases and J by 5 bases, with 6 bases of the junction left unmatched. The CDR3 has 13 residues. Per germline, CDR1 MDHEN and CDR2 SYDVKM. CDR3: CASRKDRDETQYF. The CDR3, as DNA: TGTGCCAGCAGAAAAGACAGGGACGAGACCCAGTACTTC.

DNA for the CDR3: TGTGCCTGGAGGACTTTTGAGATAGAGAGCTCTGGAAACACCATATATTTT. Its translation: CAWRTFEIESSGNTIYF. The genes are TRBV30 and TRBJ1-3; D is ambiguous. V shed 3 bases and J shed 0 bases, with 18 bases lying between them. This CDR3 contains 17 residues. The germline gives CDR1 GTSNPN, CDR2 SVGIG (reference sequence).

The V call is TRBV5-1, the J call TRBJ2-2, with 7 bases fitting TRBD1. The V segment lost 0 bases and the J segment 5 bases; nucleotides outside the gene matches: 1. Germline CDR1 reads SGHRS; CDR2 reads YFSETQ. CDR3 length: 14 amino acids. The CDR3: CASSLEQGTGELFF. The CDR3 DNA reads as TGCGCCAGCAGCTTGGAACAGGGGACCGGGGAGCTGTTTTTT.